Shown below are 15 T cell receptor beta chains from a single sample sequenced in a study of CXCR3-negative and CXCR3-positive naive CD8 T cells (dated by TCRdb to between 2018 and 2020). What the research found in general, with its limitations: TRB CDR3s from CXCR3-positive naive cells showed higher hydrophobicity (lower Kidera factor 4), lower energy, and higher strength and volume indices than CXCR3-negative naive cells.

No antigens are known for them. The run used a NextSeq 550. The Human TCR Profiling Kit (MiLaboratory) was used to make UMI-labeled 5' RACE TRB cDNA libraries. The reads went through TCRdb reprocessing, and each CDR3 protein sequence gets one entry with no DNA. This sample's table contains roughly 110,000 distinct CDR3 sequences. Over 0.35% of the sample is taken by the ten largest. Sequenced: naive CXCR3+ CD8+ T cells from blood. Taken with the paper, the label for cell subset or site translates to: CD45RO-CCR7+CD27+CD95- naive CD8+ T cells expressing CXCR3 (TNR3+). Source of these receptors: a human donor in good health. Some clones in this sample may be carry-over from other donors' samples.

The chain joins TRBV4-2 to TRBJ2-1; TCRdb's assignment of TRBD2 cannot be checked, as there is no DNA. The CDR3 loop spans 15 amino acids. The germline V gene encodes CDR1 LGHNA and CDR2 YNFKEQ. The CDR3 sequence is CASSSQRGAYNEQFF.

The chain carries TRBV5-1 and TRBJ2-1; TCRdb names TRBD1, which stays unverified in the absence of DNA. The CDR3 sequence is 16 residues long. CDR1 is SGHRS and CDR2 is YFSETQ in the germline V gene. The CDR3 region is CASSLSLTGFVDEQFF.

The chain's CDR3 is CASSLEIGAAEQYF. This chain joins TRBV7-6 and TRBJ2-7; TCRdb selects TRBD1, and the lack of DNA leaves this call unchecked. Germline V gene sequence: CDR1 SGHVS, CDR2 FNYEAQ. CDR3 size: 14 residues.

This chain uses TRBV12-3 or TRBV12-4 with TRBJ2-4; the TCRdb call, TRBD2, lacks DNA for checking. The CDR3 runs to 14 residues. The CDR3 reads CASSFGGPKNIQYF.

The genes are TRBV13 and TRBJ1-1; TCRdb outputs TRBD1, but without DNA this stays unchecked. From germline, CDR1 is PRHDT and CDR2 FYEKMQ (reference sequence). This CDR3 has 14 residues. CDR3 loop: CASSPRTQNTEAFF.

This chain uses TRBV12-3 or TRBV12-4 with TRBJ2-5; TCRdb outputs TRBD1, but without DNA this stays unchecked. This CDR3 has 15 amino acids. The CDR3 protein is CASSLRGGRGETQYF.

The chain carries TRBV29-1 and TRBJ2-1; no DNA is available, so the TRBD1 call from TCRdb remains unchecked. CDR3 size: 14 residues. Germline V gives CDR1 SQVTM, CDR2 ANQGSEA. The CDR3 loop is CSVEDRAGSNEQFF.

The chain combines TRBV27 with TRBJ2-7. Germline V gives CDR1 MNHEY, CDR2 SMNVEV (reference sequence). The CDR3 runs to 13 residues. CDR3 protein: CASSLSRYYEQYF.

The chain links TRBV29-1 to TRBJ2-1; TCRdb proposes TRBD2, but this gene call is untestable without DNA. The CDR3 length is 13 residues. CDR1 and CDR2 from the germline V gene are SQVTM and ANQGSEA. CDR3: CSVEDPLAGEQFF.

The V call is TRBV29-1, the J call TRBJ2-7; TCRdb's D call of TRBD2 is untestable without DNA. CDR1 is SQVTM, CDR2 ANQGSEA, per germline. This CDR3 has 14 residues. This CDR3 reads CSVVAGLVGDEQYF.

The chain employs TRBV15 and TRBJ1-2; TCRdb proposes TRBD1, but this gene call is untestable without DNA. This CDR3 comprises 14 residues. Looked up from germline, CDR1 is LNHNV and CDR2 is YYDKDF (reference sequence). CDR3 region: CATSRVQGTDGYTF.

The chain couples TRBV6-5 to TRBJ1-2; the TCRdb call, TRBD1, lacks DNA for checking. This CDR3 spans 16 amino acids. The V gene's germline CDR1 is MNHEY and CDR2 SVGAGI. The CDR3 sequence is CASSPRTGSKDYGYTF.

This chain joins TRBV9 and TRBJ2-5; the D call from TCRdb, TRBD1, cannot be confirmed without DNA. The CDR3 covers 16 residues. Looked up from germline, CDR1 is SGDLS and CDR2 is YYNGEE. The CDR3 reads CASSVGPGGEDETQYF.

The gene calls are TRBV24-1 and TRBJ2-1; TCRdb designates TRBD2, a call that cannot be tested without DNA. The CDR3 runs 17 residues. Germline values: CDR1 KGHDR, CDR2 SFDVKD. CDR3 region: CATSDRRAGLSYNEQFF.

V is TRBV25-1 and J is TRBJ2-7; TCRdb indicates TRBD1, and absent DNA this call remains unverified. Looked up from germline, CDR1 is MGHDK and CDR2 is SYGVNS. CDR3 size: 14 residues. The CDR3 spells CASSERREIHEQYF.